Given below is one T cell receptor (beta chain) in context. Its antigen is still unknown. Generated by immunoSEQ multiplex PCR, the TCRdb table keeps only in-frame clones and is missing some. The sample includes fewer than 85,000 clones, 87% of them seen just once. This CDR3 has 13 amino acids. The germline gives CDR1 MNHEY, CDR2 SMNVEV (reference sequence). J gave up 11 bases and V 5 bases, and 11 bases lay outside the gene matches. This entry belongs to a study of T cell responses to AZD1222 COVID-19 vaccine. Study-wide points: Within unmutated variant regions lay the reported targets of nearly half of spike-specific TCRs.

This TCR came from an adult who received the AZD1222 COVID-19 vaccine. The chain joins TRBV27 to TRBJ1-1; 7 bases are a match to TRBD1. The source material was peripheral blood, sampled 28 days after the second AZD1222 dose. As DNA, the CDR3 is TGTGCCAGCAGTGGTAACAGGGGTTTGCGTGCTTTCTTT. It codes for CASSGNRGLRAFF.